Shown below are 10 T cell receptor beta chains from a single sample sequenced in a study of radiotherapy plus CTLA-4 blockade in lung cancer. Profiled with immunoSEQ multiplex PCR; TCRdb holds only in-frame clones, not every one. The table shows 35,000 to 50,000 clones, with 73% occurring only once. The sample consisted of peripheral blood, taken from a patient treated with radiotherapy plus ipilimumab. The receptors originated from a human donor with non-small cell lung cancer who had a complete response to radiotherapy plus ipilimumab.

Here the CDR3 DNA reads TGTGCCATCAGTGAGAGACAGGATAATTCACCCCTCCACTTT. The encoded protein is CAISERQDNSPLHF. The chain employs TRBV10-3 and TRBJ1-6, with D possibly matching TRBD1 (6 bases). Germline CDR1 is ENHRY and CDR2 is SYGVKD. Trimming left V 2 bases short and J 5 bases short, with 7 bases between. This CDR3 has 14 residues.

The chain couples TRBV21-1 to TRBJ1-1. TRBV21-1 is a known pseudogene. CDR3 length: 14 residues. The CDR3 coding sequence is TGTGCCAGCAGCCTCCGAGGCCTGAACACTGAAGCTTTCTTT. Protein product: CASSLRGLNTEAFF.

This clone was detected once. The chain carries TRBV6-1 and TRBJ2-7, with a possible D match to TRBD2 (5 bases). Looked up from germline, CDR1 is MNHNS and CDR2 is SASEGT. Between the trimmed V and J ends, which lost 7 bases and 3 bases, there was a span of 16 bases. The CDR3 totals 14 residues. In DNA form, the CDR3 reads TGTGCCAGCATAGCGATCCCTTCTCTCTACGAGCAGTACTTC. Translation: CASIAIPSLYEQYF.

The chain carries TRBV2 and TRBJ2-7; TRBD2 agrees at 9 bases. Germline V gives CDR1 SNHLY, CDR2 FYNNEI. The V segment lost 9 bases and the J segment 4 bases; nucleotides outside the gene matches: 7. This CDR3 contains 13 residues. The CDR3 sequence is CASAGGLGYEQYF. The CDR3 coding sequence is TGTGCCAGTGCGGGGGGGCTGGGTTACGAGCAGTACTTC.

A single count supports this clone. This rearrangement joins TRBV19 to TRBJ2-5; tentatively, D is TRBD2 (6 bases). V lost 4 bases to trimming and J lost 3 bases, with 15 bases between them. Germline assignment: CDR1 LNHDA and CDR2 SQIVND (reference sequence). This CDR3 is built from 15 residues. The CDR3 DNA reads as TGTGCCAGTAGTAGGACTACTCTGGGGGAAGAGACCCAGTACTTC. Encoded protein: CASSRTTLGEETQYF.

This clone was counted a few times. This chain joins TRBV6-4 and TRBJ2-1; D is unresolved. The CDR3 is 12 residues long. Trimming took off 2 bases at V and 3 bases at J, with 2 bases between the two ends. Per germline, CDR1 MRHNA and CDR2 SNTAGT. In nucleotides, the CDR3 is TGTGCCAGCAGTGACCTCTACAATGAGCAGTTCTTC. Translating it yields CASSDLYNEQFF.

The V call is TRBV28, the J call TRBJ1-4, with 7 bases that match TRBD1. Germline CDR1 MDHEN, CDR2 SYDVKM. CDR3 length: 16 amino acids. Trimming removed 5 bases from V and 4 bases from J; junction bases left unmatched: 10. The CDR3 DNA is TGTGCCAGCAGTCCCCAATCGACAGGGAGTAATGAAAAACTGTTTTTT. It translates to CASSPQSTGSNEKLFF. Using reference TRBV28 and TRBJ1-4 for the parts outside the CDR3, the full variable domain is DVKVTQSSRYLVKRTGEKVFLECVQDMDHENMFWYRQDPGLGLRLIYFSYDVKMKEKGDIPEGYSVSREKKERFSLILESASTNQTSMYLCASSPQSTGSNEKLFFGSGTQLSVL.

The chain uses TRBV7-9 and TRBJ2-7, with 8 bases fitting TRBD1. V lost 4 bases to trimming and J lost 4 bases; unmatched junction nucleotides: 6. The CDR3 is made up of 14 amino acids. From germline, CDR1 is SEHNR and CDR2 FQNEAQ (reference sequence). The DNA of the CDR3 is TGTGCCAGCAGCTCCCCGGGACAGGAGTACGAGCAGTACTTC. Amino acids: CASSSPGQEYEQYF. Looking up the rest from reference TRBV7-9 and TRBJ2-7 gives the full variable domain: DTGVSQNPRHKITKRGQNVTFRCDPISEHNRLYWYRQTLGQGPEFLTYFQNEAQLEKSRLLSDRFSAERPKGSFSTLEIQRTEQGDSAMYLCASSSPGQEYEQYFGPGTRLTVT.

The chain has TRBV6-1 and TRBJ1-5; TRBD1 matches 7 bases. Unmatched junction bases numbered 4, after V lost 9 bases and J lost 2 bases. Germline V CDR1 and CDR2: MNHNS, SASEGT. CDR3 length: 13 residues. CDR3 sequence reads: CASTGERNQPQHF. CDR3 nucleotides: TGTGCCAGTACAGGGGAGCGCAATCAGCCCCAGCATTTT.

Here the CDR3 DNA reads TGTGCCAGCACGGGGAGCTCCTACGAGCAGTACTTC. This encodes CASTGSSYEQYF. The V gene is TRBV2, the J gene TRBJ2-7, with a possible D match to TRBD2 (5 bases). The V gene's germline CDR1 is SNHLY and CDR2 FYNNEI. The CDR3 runs to 12 residues. The V end was cut by 7 bases, the J end by 0 bases, with 7 bases between. The variable domain in full, with the rest retrieved from reference TRBV2 and TRBJ2-7, is EPEVTQTPSHQVTQMGQEVILRCVPISNHLYFYWYRQILGQKVEFLVSFYNNEISEKSEIFDDQFSVERPDGSNFTLKIRSTKLEDSAMYFCASTGSSYEQYFGPGTRLTVT.